The source of this TCR beta chain is a study of shared clonotypes between healthy human individuals. Study-level points and caveats: Only a few donors were included, so the genetic and exposure-history diversity represented was limited.

As concerns this clone: Its cognate antigen is unknown.

Naive CD8 cells lacked CD45RO and underwent positive selection for CCR7, leaving out terminally differentiated effector memory CD45RA+ cells. Method: immunoSEQ multiplex PCR; TCRdb's copy keeps in-frame clones and lacks some. The sample has around 2,100,000 clones, about 95% seen once. The CDR3 spans 14 residues. V was clipped by 5 bases and J by 7 bases, with 14 bases between them. Germline V lookup: CDR1 SGHVS, CDR2 FQNEAQ. The J gene is TRBJ1-4, the V gene TRBV7-8; D is ambiguous. The sequence derives from a man aged 18 to 30 in good health. The material sequenced was naive CD8+ T cells sorted from blood. The CDR3 nucleotides read TGTGCCAGCAGCCCTAGCCCCATGAGTGAAAAACTGTTTTTT. This encodes CASSPSPMSEKLFF.